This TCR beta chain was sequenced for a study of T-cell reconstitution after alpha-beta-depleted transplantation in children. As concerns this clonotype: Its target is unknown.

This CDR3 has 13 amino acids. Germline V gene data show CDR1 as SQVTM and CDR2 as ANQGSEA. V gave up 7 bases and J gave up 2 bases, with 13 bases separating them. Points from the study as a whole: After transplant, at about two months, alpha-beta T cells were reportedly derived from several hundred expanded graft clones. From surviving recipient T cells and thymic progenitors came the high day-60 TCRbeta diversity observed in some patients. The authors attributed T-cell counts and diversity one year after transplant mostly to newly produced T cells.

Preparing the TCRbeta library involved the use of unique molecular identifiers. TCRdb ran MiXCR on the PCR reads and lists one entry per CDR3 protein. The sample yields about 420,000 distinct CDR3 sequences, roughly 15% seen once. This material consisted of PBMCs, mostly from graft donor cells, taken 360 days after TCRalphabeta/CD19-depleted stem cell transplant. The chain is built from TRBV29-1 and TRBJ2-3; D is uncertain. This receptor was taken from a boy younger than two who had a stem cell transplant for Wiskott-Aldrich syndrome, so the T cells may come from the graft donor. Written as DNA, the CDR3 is TGCAGCGCAGCCCCCCATGACACAGATACGCAGTATTTT. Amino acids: CSAAPHDTDTQYF.